One sample yielded the 21 T cell receptor beta chains listed below, sequenced in a study of blood T cell repertoires in COVID-19. Sequencing was performed with immunoSEQ multiplex PCR; in TCRdb, only in-frame clones are kept and a portion is missing. The sample contains hundreds of thousands of clones, approximately 89% of which appear only once. The source material was PBMCs or T cells enriched from blood (not recorded which). All receptors come from a woman aged 40 to 55 who had recovered from COVID-19.

The CDR3 nucleotides are TGTGCCAGCAGCTCACCCCTGGGACTAGCGGGGGGGATTTCCAATGAGCAGTTCTTC. Translation gives CASSSPLGLAGGISNEQFF. The J gene is TRBJ2-1, the V gene TRBV7-2; 16 bases agree with TRBD2. Germline CDR1 reads SGHTA; CDR2 reads FQGNSA. Losses at the gene ends were 4 bases for V and 6 bases for J; bases not matched to a gene: 12. The CDR3 is 19 amino acids. The whole variable domain, filled in from reference TRBV7-2 and TRBJ2-1, reads GAGVSQSPSNKVTEKGKDVELRCDPISGHTALYWYRQSLGQGLEFLIYFQGNSAPDKSGLPSDRFSAERTGGSVSTLTIQRTQQEDSAVYLCASSSPLGLAGGISNEQFFGPGTRLTVL.

The rearrangement links TRBV7-3 to TRBJ1-1, with D uncertain. Germline-derived CDR1 and CDR2 are SGHTA and FQGTGA. This CDR3 comprises 13 residues. V dropped 4 bases and J dropped 2 bases, with 8 bases sitting between them. CDR3 residues: CASSSWANTEAFF. For the CDR3, the DNA is TGTGCCAGCAGCTCCTGGGCCAACACTGAAGCTTTCTTT.

The chain has TRBV14 and TRBJ1-1; D gene uncertain. V lost 4 bases, J lost 1 base, and 7 bases lay in between. Germline values: CDR1 SGHDN, CDR2 FVKESK. The CDR3 extends over 13 amino acids. For the CDR3, the DNA is TGTGCCAGCAGCCCTCAGGAGAACACTGAAGCTTTCTTT. This sequence encodes CASSPQENTEAFF.

The chain employs TRBV15 and TRBJ2-5; 11 nucleotides line up with TRBD2. From germline, CDR1 is LNHNV and CDR2 YYDKDF (reference sequence). The CDR3 has 17 amino acids. The V segment lost 2 bases and the J segment 3 bases; nucleotides outside the gene matches: 8. CDR3 sequence reads: CATSRSIAGGVKETQYF. DNA of the CDR3: TGTGCCACCAGCAGATCCATAGCGGGAGGGGTTAAAGAGACCCAGTACTTC.

The CDR3 loop is CASSKPGQTVPHSGNTIYF. For the CDR3, the DNA is TGTGCCAGCAGCAAGCCGGGACAGACTGTTCCACACTCTGGAAACACCATATATTTT. The genes are TRBV21-1 and TRBJ1-3; no DNA check was done on the table's D call, TRBD1. TRBV21-1 is deemed a pseudogene. The CDR3 covers 19 residues.

V is TRBV15 and J is TRBJ2-7, with 8 bases identical to TRBD1. V lost 0 bases and J lost 3; bases outside the gene matches: 1. Germline V gene lookup returns CDR1 LNHNV and CDR2 YYDKDF (reference sequence). CDR3 length: 14 residues. The CDR3 DNA follows: TGTGCCACCAGCAGAGACACAGGGGGCTACGAGCAGTACTTC. Its protein product is CATSRDTGGYEQYF. Based on the CDR3 plus reference TRBV15 and TRBJ2-7, the full variable domain is DAMVIQNPRYQVTQFGKPVTLSCSQTLNHNVMYWYQQKSSQAPKLLFHYYDKDFNNEADTPDNFQSRRPNTSFCFLDIRSPGLGDTAMYLCATSRDTGGYEQYFGPGTRLTVT.

V is TRBV28 and J is TRBJ1-6, with a tentative D call TRBD1 (5 bases). Between the trimmed V and J ends, which lost 6 bases and 0 bases, there was a span of 9 bases. Germline CDR1 MDHEN, CDR2 SYDVKM. This CDR3 region has 15 residues. CDR3 sequence reads: CASSHDSSYNSPLHF. In DNA, the CDR3 is TGTGCCAGCAGCCATGACAGCTCCTATAATTCACCCCTCCACTTT.

The V and J genes are TRBV11-2 and TRBJ2-1; a weak D match, TRBD2 (5 bases). Per germline, CDR1 SGHAT and CDR2 FQNNGV. This CDR3 comprises 15 residues. Trimming removed 5 bases from V and 4 bases from J, with 15 bases in between. CDR3 bases: TGTGCCAGCAGCCCGGAGAGGGTTGGGTACAATGAGCAGTTCTTC. This encodes CASSPERVGYNEQFF.

V and J are TRBV9 and TRBJ2-7; 11 positions match TRBD2. There are 13 residues in the CDR3. CDR1 is SGDLS and CDR2 is YYNGEE in the germline V gene. With V trimmed by 3 bases and J by 4 bases, 0 bases remained unmatched. The DNA for the CDR3 is TGTGCCAGCAGCGGGACTAGCGGGTACGAGCAGTACTTC. It codes for CASSGTSGYEQYF.

The CDR3 coding sequence is TGCGCCAGCAGCCAAGGAAAGGGGGCCAATGAGCAGTTCTTC. Protein: CASSQGKGANEQFF. The chain couples TRBV4-1 to TRBJ2-1, with 7 bases lining up with TRBD1. With V trimmed by 1 base and J by 6 bases, 3 bases remained unmatched. The CDR3 runs to 14 residues. Per germline, CDR1 MGHRA and CDR2 YSYEKL.

The chain is built from TRBV9 and TRBJ2-3, with TRBD2 matching 10 bases. The CDR3 is 16 residues long. The germline CDR1 and CDR2 sequences are SGDLS and YYNGEE. Germline trimming cut 4 bases from V and 2 bases from J; bases unmatched to any gene: 7. Here the CDR3 reads CASSQYGTSATDTQYF. The CDR3 coding sequence is TGTGCCAGCAGCCAATACGGGACTAGCGCCACAGATACGCAGTATTTT.

The chain has TRBV10-3 and TRBJ2-1; D perhaps matches TRBD2 (5 bases). Per germline, CDR1 ENHRY and CDR2 SYGVKD. V shed 4 bases and J shed 5 bases, with 6 bases lying between them. The CDR3 contains 12 residues. The CDR3 region is CAISAGNNEQFF. The CDR3 DNA reads TGTGCCATCAGTGCGGGGAACAATGAGCAGTTCTTC.

In nucleotides, the CDR3 is TGTGCCAGCAGTTACGGGCTCCAGGGGGCTAATGAAAAACTGTTTTTT. Translating gives CASSYGLQGANEKLFF. The chain couples TRBV6-5 to TRBJ1-4; 7 bases map to TRBD1. The CDR3 sequence is 16 residues long. With 2 bases clipped from V and 3 bases from J, the junction kept 6 bases outside the gene matches. The germline V gene has CDR1 MNHEY and CDR2 SVGAGI.

The chain recombines TRBV7-2 with TRBJ1-5; TRBD1 might be the D (6 bases). This CDR3 spans 16 amino acids. Germline-derived CDR1 and CDR2 are SGHTA and FQGNSA. Trimming shortened V by 5 bases and J by 2 bases, and 16 bases separated the two germline ends. The CDR3 protein is CASSHSWGLGNQPQHF. DNA of the CDR3: TGTGCCAGCAGCCATTCTTGGGGGCTAGGCAATCAGCCCCAGCATTTT.

The chain recombines TRBV11-3 with TRBJ2-1, with D perhaps matching TRBD2 (5 bases). The CDR3 covers 15 residues. The V gene's germline CDR1 is SGHNT and CDR2 YENEEA. The ends were cut back, 1 base at V and 14 bases at J, with 21 bases in the middle. The CDR3 reads CASSLGGSTRDEKFF. CDR3 nucleotide sequence: TGTGCCAGCAGCTTAGGCGGCTCCACCCGGGATGAAAAGTTCTTC.

The chain links TRBV3-1 (or the pseudogene TRBV3-2) to TRBJ2-7; 10 bases line up with TRBD2. This CDR3 has 17 amino acids. Unmatched junction bases numbered 8, after V lost 0 bases and J lost 3 bases. Germline CDR1 is LGHDT and CDR2 is YNNKEL (reference sequence). CDR3 bases: TGTGCCAGCAGCCAAGAAAGAGCGGCTAGCGGGAGCTACGAGCAGTACTTC. This translates into CASSQERAASGSYEQYF.

The chain has TRBV20-1 and TRBJ2-5; possibly TRBD2 for D (5 bases). Per the germline V gene, CDR1 is DFQATT and CDR2 is SNEGSKA (reference sequence). CDR3 length equals 13 residues. Trimming pared 3 bases from V and 2 bases from J, leaving 10 bases between. CDR3 nucleotide sequence: TGCAGTGCTAGTGGACGAGGGCAAGAGACCCAGTACTTC. It specifies CSASGRGQETQYF.

J is TRBJ1-6 and V is TRBV5-1, with D possibly TRBD1 on 6 matching bases. Germline V gives CDR1 SGHRS, CDR2 YFSETQ. The CDR3 length is 16 residues. V lost 1 base to trimming and J lost 11 bases, with 19 bases between them. CDR3 region: CASSLPWIGEGAPLHF. CDR3 coding DNA: TGCGCCAGCAGCTTGCCCTGGATAGGAGAGGGGGCACCCCTCCACTTT.

This chain links TRBV5-1 with TRBJ2-5, with TRBD1 identical over 7 bases. This CDR3 is built from 14 residues. V trimming: 4 bases; J trimming: 3 bases; junction bases outside the gene matches: 6. From germline, CDR1 is SGHRS and CDR2 YFSETQ. This CDR3 reads CASSRGTVKETQYF. The CDR3 region has the DNA TGCGCCAGCAGCCGAGGGACAGTAAAAGAGACCCAGTACTTC.

V gene TRBV19 combines with J gene TRBJ1-1; D is unclear. With 2 bases removed from V and 1 base from J, the gap between germline ends came to 17 bases. Germline values: CDR1 LNHDA, CDR2 SQIVND (reference sequence). This CDR3 spans 17 amino acids. CDR3 residues: CASSITGRSRPNTEAFF. The CDR3 DNA sequence: TGTGCCAGTAGTATAACGGGAAGATCTAGACCGAACACTGAAGCTTTCTTT.

The chain is built from TRBV3-1 (or the pseudogene TRBV3-2) and TRBJ1-1; TRBD1 might be the D (5 bases). Germline V CDR1 and CDR2: LGHDT, YNNKEL (reference sequence). This CDR3 contains 15 residues. V gave up 4 bases and J gave up 4 bases, with 16 bases separating them. CDR3 in amino acids: CASSPTYSQGTEAFF. The CDR3 DNA follows: TGTGCCAGCAGCCCGACATATTCCCAGGGCACTGAAGCTTTCTTT.